This T cell receptor beta chain was identified in a study of shared clonotypes between healthy human individuals. CD4+ cells underwent separation, giving CD45RA+ naive and CD45RA-negative memory subsets. The length of the CDR3 is 11 residues. CDR1 is MNHNS, CDR2 SASEGT, per germline. Findings and limits, study-wide: The sampled material consisted only of blood, and tissue repertoires are likely to differ.

Clones were read by immunoSEQ multiplex PCR, and TCRdb kept only the in-frame ones, dropping some. The table records fewer than 200,000 clones, about 68% of them present only once. For this clone: As yet, its antigen is unknown. A junction end diverges from the germline sequence, so it may reflect a read error.

The specimen sequenced was memory CD4+ T cells sorted from blood. The subset was: CD45RA-negative fraction. The sequence was obtained from a man aged 25-45 years in good health. This chain connects TRBV6-1 to TRBJ2-7, with D hard to call. CDR3 region: CASTFRSNRFF. CDR3 in DNA: TGTGCCAGCACGTTCAGGTCTAATCGTTTCTTC.